A selection of T cell receptor beta chains follows, all from one sample in a study of blood T cell repertoires in COVID-19. Profiling relied on immunoSEQ multiplex PCR, and the TCRdb table lists in-frame clones only, not all of them. The data hold approximately 210,000 clones, with around 80% observed a single time. The sample comprised PBMCs or T cells enriched from blood (not recorded which). Source of these receptors: a young man with acute COVID-19. CDR3s include the opening cysteine and the closing phenylalanine or tryptophan. The D gene is left open where the match is weak. Some rows have no size entry. The others give once, few or many, or a class for an expanded clone.

d_call: -
j_call: TRBJ1-1
clone_size: few
v_call: TRBV5-4
cdr3_nt: TGTGCCAGCAGCTCCAGGGGATCGGGGACTGAAGCTTTCTTT
cdr3_aa: CASSSRGSGTEAFF

d_call: TRBD1
j_call: TRBJ1-4
clone_size: -
v_call: TRBV7-2
cdr3_nt: TGTGCCAGCAGCTTCGGACAGGGGAGGGAAAAACTGTTTTTT
cdr3_aa: CASSFGQGREKLFF

d_call: TRBD1
j_call: TRBJ1-4
clone_size: -
v_call: TRBV11-2
cdr3_nt: TGTGCCAGCAGCCATGGACAGGGTTTTTTGTTTTTT
cdr3_aa: CASSHGQGFLFF

d_call: TRBD2
j_call: TRBJ2-7
clone_size: -
v_call: TRBV10-2
cdr3_nt: TGCGCCAGCAGTGGATTAGCGGGGGGTCTCGAGCAGTACTTC
cdr3_aa: CASSGLAGGLEQYF

d_call: TRBD1
j_call: TRBJ1-1
clone_size: few
v_call: TRBV14
cdr3_nt: TGTGCCAGCAGCCTTCAGACCGGGACAGTGAACACTGAAGCTTTCTTT
cdr3_aa: CASSLQTGTVNTEAFF

d_call: TRBD1
j_call: TRBJ1-2
clone_size: -
v_call: TRBV9
cdr3_nt: TGTGCCAGCAGCGCCCCGACAGGGAGCGGCTACACCTTC
cdr3_aa: CASSAPTGSGYTF

d_call: -
j_call: TRBJ1-1
clone_size: -
v_call: TRBV11-3
cdr3_nt: TGTGCCAGCAGTTTAGGGGGGCGCACTGAAGCTTTCTTT
cdr3_aa: CASSLGGRTEAFF

d_call: TRBD1
j_call: TRBJ1-4
clone_size: -
v_call: TRBV27
cdr3_nt: TGTGCCAGCAGTCCCCAGGGGGTTGTAACTAATGAAAAACTGTTTTTT
cdr3_aa: CASSPQGVVTNEKLFF

d_call: -
j_call: TRBJ1-1
clone_size: -
v_call: TRBV21-1
cdr3_nt: TGTGCCAGCAGGGAACAGGGGGCCGGCGGCACTGAAGCTTTCTTT
cdr3_aa: CASREQGAGGTEAFF

d_call: -
j_call: TRBJ2-3
clone_size: -
v_call: TRBV11-2
cdr3_nt: TGTGCCAGCAGCTTTAAGGGGGAGGATACGCAGTATTTT
cdr3_aa: CASSFKGEDTQYF

d_call: -
j_call: TRBJ2-7
clone_size: -
v_call: TRBV27
cdr3_nt: TGTGCCCGTAATACGGGCGGGGATTACGAGCAGTACTTC
cdr3_aa: CARNTGGDYEQYF

d_call: -
j_call: TRBJ1-2
clone_size: -
v_call: TRBV7-9
cdr3_nt: TGTGCCAGCAGCTTACTCCCTTCCTATGGCTACACCTTC
cdr3_aa: CASSLLPSYGYTF

d_call: TRBD1
j_call: TRBJ1-4
clone_size: -
v_call: TRBV27
cdr3_nt: TGTGCCAGCAGTTTGATAACAGGGGGCGAAAAACTGTTTTTT
cdr3_aa: CASSLITGGEKLFF

d_call: TRBD2
j_call: TRBJ2-3
clone_size: -
v_call: TRBV7-3
cdr3_nt: TGTGCCAGCAGCCTCAGCGGGGGAGCAACAGATACGCAGTATTTT
cdr3_aa: CASSLSGGATDTQYF

d_call: -
j_call: TRBJ1-1
clone_size: few
v_call: TRBV12-3/TRBV12-4
cdr3_nt: TGTGCCAGCGTCCAGGGGTTGAACACTGAAGCTTTCTTT
cdr3_aa: CASVQGLNTEAFF

d_call: TRBD2
j_call: TRBJ2-1
clone_size: -
v_call: TRBV28
cdr3_nt: TGTGCCAGCAGCCGAACCGGACTAGTCTATGAGCAGTTCTTC
cdr3_aa: CASSRTGLVYEQFF

d_call: TRBD1
j_call: TRBJ1-2
clone_size: -
v_call: TRBV29-1
cdr3_nt: TGCAGCGCATCGGACAGGGTAGGCGGCTACACCTTC
cdr3_aa: CSASDRVGGYTF

d_call: TRBD1
j_call: TRBJ1-1
clone_size: once
v_call: TRBV29-1
cdr3_nt: TGCAGCGTTGAAGATCCGACAGGGGGGCGGACGAACACTGAAGCTTTCTTT
cdr3_aa: CSVEDPTGGRTNTEAFF

d_call: TRBD1
j_call: TRBJ1-6
clone_size: few
v_call: TRBV18
cdr3_nt: TGTGCCAGCTCACCGAGACAGGGGGGAAATTCACCCCTCCACTTT
cdr3_aa: CASSPRQGGNSPLHF

d_call: -
j_call: TRBJ1-2
clone_size: few
v_call: TRBV28
cdr3_nt: TGTGCCATAGGACAAAGCTATGGCTACACCTTC
cdr3_aa: CAIGQSYGYTF

d_call: TRBD1
j_call: TRBJ1-6
clone_size: -
v_call: TRBV19
cdr3_nt: TGTGCCAGTAGAGAACAGGGGGGTTTTTCACCCCTCCACTTT
cdr3_aa: CASREQGGFSPLHF

d_call: -
j_call: TRBJ1-1
clone_size: -
v_call: TRBV5-1
cdr3_nt: TGCGCCAGCAGTCGGAAAGACAGGTCTCCGACTGAAGCTTTCTTT
cdr3_aa: CASSRKDRSPTEAFF

d_call: TRBD1
j_call: TRBJ1-2
clone_size: -
v_call: TRBV15
cdr3_nt: TGTGCCACCAGCAGATTGGGGTGGGACAGTGGTCATTTTGACTATGGCTACACCTTC
cdr3_aa: CATSRLGWDSGHFDYGYTF

d_call: TRBD2
j_call: TRBJ2-3
clone_size: -
v_call: TRBV29-1
cdr3_nt: TGCAGCGTGAGGGGCGGGGGAGCCGATACGCAGTATTTT
cdr3_aa: CSVRGGGADTQYF

d_call: -
j_call: TRBJ2-1
clone_size: -
v_call: TRBV2
cdr3_nt: TGTGCCAGCAGAGCGGACGGCATCAATGAGCAGTTCTTC
cdr3_aa: CASRADGINEQFF

d_call: TRBD2
j_call: TRBJ2-1
clone_size: -
v_call: TRBV9
cdr3_nt: TGTGCCAGCAGCGTAGTCGCTAGCGGGGCCTATGACCCCTCGGAGCAGTTCTTC
cdr3_aa: CASSVVASGAYDPSEQFF

d_call: TRBD1
j_call: TRBJ2-3
clone_size: once
v_call: TRBV11-3
cdr3_nt: TGTGCCAGCAGTAAAACAGGGGCTAGCACAGATACGCAGTATTTT
cdr3_aa: CASSKTGASTDTQYF

d_call: -
j_call: TRBJ1-2
clone_size: -
v_call: TRBV27
cdr3_nt: TGTGCCAGCGGTAACAGGGTTAGCGGCTACACCTTC
cdr3_aa: CASGNRVSGYTF

d_call: -
j_call: TRBJ2-7
clone_size: -
v_call: TRBV19
cdr3_nt: TGTGCCAGTAGTACCGCGTACGACGAGCAGTACTTC
cdr3_aa: CASSTAYDEQYF

d_call: TRBD2
j_call: TRBJ2-3
clone_size: -
v_call: TRBV9
cdr3_nt: TGTGCCAGCAGCCCATTAGCGGGGGGGGGCACAGATACGCAGTATTTT
cdr3_aa: CASSPLAGGGTDTQYF

d_call: TRBD2
j_call: TRBJ2-5
clone_size: -
v_call: TRBV6-6
cdr3_nt: TGTGCCAGCAGCTTGGGCAATCTAGCGGGGCGAGAGACCCAGTACTTC
cdr3_aa: CASSLGNLAGRETQYF

d_call: -
j_call: TRBJ1-5
clone_size: -
v_call: TRBV27
cdr3_nt: TGTGCCAGCAGTTTATTAAACCCAGGTCTCAATCAGCCCCAGCATTTT
cdr3_aa: CASSLLNPGLNQPQHF

d_call: TRBD2
j_call: TRBJ2-7
clone_size: -
v_call: TRBV5-4
cdr3_nt: TGTGCCAGCAGCTCGTTAGCGGGGGGCCCTGGCCACGAGCAGTACTTC
cdr3_aa: CASSSLAGGPGHEQYF

d_call: TRBD1
j_call: TRBJ2-7
clone_size: -
v_call: TRBV29-1
cdr3_nt: TGCAGCGTTGACGGGACAGGGGGCAGCGAGCAGTACTTC
cdr3_aa: CSVDGTGGSEQYF

d_call: -
j_call: TRBJ2-5
clone_size: once
v_call: TRBV10-3
cdr3_nt: TGTGCCGCTGCTTCCGGGATACAAGAGACCCAGTACTTC
cdr3_aa: CAAASGIQETQYF

d_call: TRBD1
j_call: TRBJ1-1
clone_size: -
v_call: TRBV28
cdr3_nt: TGTGCCAGCAGTTTGGGGGCAGGGGGTTCAGCTTTCTTT
cdr3_aa: CASSLGAGGSAFF

d_call: TRBD1
j_call: TRBJ1-2
clone_size: -
v_call: TRBV14
cdr3_nt: TGTGCCAGCAGCTACAGGGGTACATATGGCTACACCTTC
cdr3_aa: CASSYRGTYGYTF

d_call: TRBD1
j_call: TRBJ1-1
clone_size: -
v_call: TRBV19
cdr3_nt: TGTGCCAGTACCAGGACAGGTTTGGACACTGAAGCTTTCTTT
cdr3_aa: CASTRTGLDTEAFF

d_call: -
j_call: TRBJ1-6
clone_size: -
v_call: TRBV18
cdr3_nt: TGTGCCAGCTCACAACAGAGGGATTCACCCCTCCACTTT
cdr3_aa: CASSQQRDSPLHF

d_call: TRBD1
j_call: TRBJ1-2
clone_size: -
v_call: TRBV12-5
cdr3_nt: TGTGCTAGTGGCCTGGGGTCAGGGGGCCGGTATGGCTACACCTTC
cdr3_aa: CASGLGSGGRYGYTF

d_call: -
j_call: TRBJ1-1
clone_size: -
v_call: TRBV19
cdr3_nt: TGTGCCAGTACCCACGCCGGGAACACTGAAGCTTTCTTT
cdr3_aa: CASTHAGNTEAFF

d_call: -
j_call: TRBJ1-4
clone_size: -
v_call: TRBV5-1
cdr3_nt: TGCGCCAGCAGCTTGGGAGGGCAGGGGACTGAAAAACTGTTTTTT
cdr3_aa: CASSLGGQGTEKLFF

d_call: -
j_call: TRBJ2-5
clone_size: -
v_call: TRBV7-2
cdr3_nt: TGTGCCAGCAGTCAGGGGGGTCGGGGGACCCAGTACTTC
cdr3_aa: CASSQGGRGTQYF

d_call: TRBD1
j_call: TRBJ2-3
clone_size: once
v_call: TRBV18
cdr3_nt: TGTGCCAGCTCACCAGTTCGAGCAGGGGGCGAAGCAGATACGCAGTATTTT
cdr3_aa: CASSPVRAGGEADTQYF

d_call: TRBD1
j_call: TRBJ2-7
clone_size: -
v_call: TRBV10-2
cdr3_nt: TGCGCCAGCAACCGACAGGGATTCGACTACGAGCAGTACTTC
cdr3_aa: CASNRQGFDYEQYF

d_call: TRBD1
j_call: TRBJ2-7
clone_size: once
v_call: TRBV3-1/TRBV3-2
cdr3_nt: TGTGCCAGCAGCCGAAGGACAGGGCCCCCCTACGAGCAGTACTTC
cdr3_aa: CASSRRTGPPYEQYF

d_call: -
j_call: TRBJ2-3
clone_size: once
v_call: TRBV6-6
cdr3_nt: TGTGCCAGCAGTTCTCCAGGGTTTACAGATACGCAGTATTTT
cdr3_aa: CASSSPGFTDTQYF

d_call: -
j_call: TRBJ1-5
clone_size: -
v_call: TRBV6-4
cdr3_nt: TGTGCCAGCAGTTACAGGGAATTGAGCAATCAGCCCCAGCATTTT
cdr3_aa: CASSYRELSNQPQHF

d_call: TRBD1
j_call: TRBJ2-5
clone_size: -
v_call: TRBV7-9
cdr3_nt: TGTGCCAGCAGCTGGGGGACAGGGCTCCAAGAGACCCAGTACTTC
cdr3_aa: CASSWGTGLQETQYF

d_call: -
j_call: TRBJ1-1
clone_size: -
v_call: TRBV19
cdr3_nt: TGTGCCAGCAGTAGCTCGCGGAACACTGAAGCTTTCTTT
cdr3_aa: CASSSSRNTEAFF

d_call: -
j_call: TRBJ1-2
clone_size: -
v_call: TRBV10-2
cdr3_nt: TGCGCCAGCAGTGAGGGGGAGCGCTATGGCTACACCTTC
cdr3_aa: CASSEGERYGYTF

d_call: -
j_call: TRBJ2-5
clone_size: -
v_call: TRBV7-2
cdr3_nt: TGTGCCACCTTACAGCGGGAGACCCAGTACTTC
cdr3_aa: CATLQRETQYF

d_call: TRBD1
j_call: TRBJ2-3
clone_size: -
v_call: TRBV5-1
cdr3_nt: TGCGCCAGCAGCTTGGTACCAGGGGGCGTCACAGATACGCAGTATTTT
cdr3_aa: CASSLVPGGVTDTQYF

d_call: TRBD2
j_call: TRBJ2-3
clone_size: -
v_call: TRBV7-6
cdr3_nt: TGTGCCAGCAGCTCTCTAGCGGGGGGCACAGATACGCAGTATTTT
cdr3_aa: CASSSLAGGTDTQYF